One and the same sample provided the 6 T cell receptor beta chains below, sequenced in a study of blood T cell repertoires in COVID-19. TCRdb keeps only in-frame clones here, not all; method: immunoSEQ multiplex PCR. This repertoire shows about 180,000 clones, roughly four fifths found once; its top ten account for roughly 7.5%. Sequencing input: peripheral blood. These TCRs come from a woman aged 65 to 85 with COVID-19, enrolled during active disease.

There are a few counts of this clone. The rearrangement uses TRBV27 and TRBJ2-7, with 11 nucleotides matching TRBD2. The CDR3 covers 18 residues. V was pared by 2 bases and J by 3 bases, with 12 bases of the junction left unmatched. CDR1 MNHEY and CDR2 SMNVEV come from the germline V gene (reference sequence). The CDR3 nucleotides are TGTGCCAGCAGTTTAAAAGGGAGGGGGACTAGCGGACTCTACGAGCAGTACTTC. Translation: CASSLKGRGTSGLYEQYF.

The chain is built from TRBV18 and TRBJ1-5; 7 bases map to TRBD1. The CDR3 totals 14 residues. CDR1 and CDR2 (germline): KGHSH, LQKENI. Unmatched junction bases numbered 5, after V lost 3 bases and J lost 6 bases. The CDR3 spells CASSPLTGFQPQHF. The CDR3 bases are TGTGCCAGCTCACCGCTGACAGGGTTTCAGCCCCAGCATTTT.

The chain employs TRBV14 and TRBJ1-1; D may be TRBD1 (5 bases). Germline V CDR1 and CDR2: SGHDN, FVKESK. The CDR3 length is 15 residues. V lost 4 bases and J 0 bases, leaving 12 bases between the germline ends. The CDR3 sequence: CASSLKGAMNTEAFF. For the CDR3, the DNA is TGTGCCAGCAGCCTCAAAGGGGCTATGAACACTGAAGCTTTCTTT.

This chain connects TRBV7-9 to TRBJ1-4, with 7 bases identical to TRBD1. V shed 10 bases, J shed 3 bases, and the junction held 8 bases outside the gene matches. The CDR3 is made up of 14 amino acids. Germline lookup yields CDR1 SEHNR and CDR2 FQNEAQ (reference sequence). The CDR3 loop is CATTTGMSNEKLFF. The CDR3 DNA reads as TGTGCCACAACGACAGGGATGTCTAATGAAAAACTGTTTTTT.

The chain carries TRBV30 and TRBJ2-1, with 12 positions matching TRBD2. This CDR3 spans 13 amino acids. The V segment lost 3 bases and the J segment 9 bases; nucleotides outside the gene matches: 3. Germline assignment: CDR1 GTSNPN and CDR2 SVGIG (reference sequence). The CDR3 sequence: CAWRTSGSSEQFF. DNA of the CDR3: TGTGCCTGGAGGACTAGCGGGAGTTCTGAGCAGTTCTTC.

This clone was seen a handful of times. The CDR3 bases are TGTGCCAGCAGCCTCGGAACGAACTTAGCGGGCGAGCAGTACTTC. Its protein is CASSLGTNLAGEQYF. V gene TRBV14 combines with J gene TRBJ2-7; 7 positions match TRBD2. The CDR3 is made up of 15 amino acids. Losses at the gene ends were 4 bases for V and 6 bases for J; bases not matched to a gene: 12. Germline CDR1 and CDR2: SGHDN and FVKESK.